The source of this T cell receptor (beta chain) is a study of graft-versus-host responses after intestinal transplantation. General study findings and limits: Individuals who had graft-donor T cell macrochimerism had allografts that showed high graft-versus-host to host-versus-graft clonal ratios. Researchers found peak circulating GvH clone levels linked to early post-transplant HvG declines. Detected in recipient marrow were GvH clones, some of which were first observed in ileum or blood.

The CDR3 runs 15 residues. After removal of 4 bases from V and 3 bases from J, the junction contained 5 bases not matched to a gene. From germline, CDR1 is SGHAT and CDR2 FQNNGV. About this clone: As yet, its antigen is unknown.

Clones were sequenced by immunoSEQ multiplex PCR, and TCRdb holds only the in-frame ones, with some missing. The sample includes about 77,000 clones, around 92% of them seen just once. The input for sequencing was PBMCs, taken 98 days after intestinal transplantation. The genes are TRBV11-2 and TRBJ2-5; TRBD2 matches at 10 bases. The clonotype comes from a human patient who received an intestinal transplant, so some T cells may come from the graft donor. The CDR3: CASSSGLAAKETQYF. CDR3 coding DNA: TGTGCCAGCAGCTCCGGACTAGCGGCAAAAGAGACCCAGTACTTC. Full variable domain (rest looked up from reference TRBV11-2 and TRBJ2-5): EAGVAQSPRYKIIEKRQSVAFWCNPISGHATLYWYQQILGQGPKLLIQFQNNGVVDDSQLPKDRFSAERLKGVDSTLKIQPAKLEDSAVYLCASSSGLAAKETQYFGPGTRLLVL.